This passage covers 31 T cell receptor beta chains from one sample sequenced in a study of T cell changes during pregnancy in multiple sclerosis. Here immunoSEQ multiplex PCR was the method, and the copy in TCRdb shows in-frame clones only, minus some. Of fewer than 35,000 clones listed, roughly nine tenths are singletons. Here the sequenced sample was CD4+ T cells from peripheral blood mononuclear cells, taken in the third trimester of pregnancy. These receptors originate from a female donor in good health, enrolled as a control in a pregnancy study.

The V and J genes are TRBV15 and TRBJ1-5, with TRBD1 matching over 11 bases. The CDR3 length is 14 residues. V was clipped by 4 bases and J by 5 bases; unmatched bases: 1. Germline loops: CDR1 LNHNV, CDR2 YYDKDF (reference sequence). The CDR3 protein is CATSTGQGDQPQHF. The CDR3 DNA reads TGTGCCACCAGCACGGGACAGGGGGATCAGCCCCAGCATTTT.

The chain carries TRBV11-2 and TRBJ2-7, with 10 bases lining up with TRBD2. V gave up 1 base and J gave up 4 bases; unmatched junction bases: 7. The CDR3 totals 16 residues. CDR1 SGHAT and CDR2 FQNNGV come from the germline V gene. The CDR3 DNA is TGTGCCAGCAGCTTAGTGGTAGCGGGAGGAGGGTACGAGCAGTACTTC. Protein: CASSLVVAGGGYEQYF.

This chain connects TRBV29-1 to TRBJ2-4, with 11 nucleotides matching TRBD1. This CDR3 is 19 amino acids long. Germline values: CDR1 SQVTM, CDR2 ANQGSEA. V shed 1 base and J 0 bases; nucleotides not matched to a gene: 11. The CDR3 region is CSVEGDRGDSFIAKNIQYF. The CDR3 nucleotides read TGCAGCGTTGAAGGGGACAGGGGGGATTCCTTTATAGCCAAAAACATTCAGTACTTC.

This sequence joins TRBV30 and TRBJ1-3; 10 bases match TRBD1. The germline V gene encodes CDR1 GTSNPN and CDR2 SVGIG (reference sequence). The CDR3 extends over 15 amino acids. The V and J ends lost 5 bases and 0 bases, in that order; junction bases with no gene match: 4. The CDR3 region has the DNA TGTGCCTGGGACAGGGGGCTCTTCTCTGGAAACACCATATATTTT. It specifies CAWDRGLFSGNTIYF. The full variable domain, its missing parts supplied by reference TRBV30 and TRBJ1-3, is SQTIHQWPATLVQPVGSPLSLECTVEGTSNPNLYWYRQAAGRGLQLLFYSVGIGQISSEVPQNLSASRPQDRQFILSSKKLLLSDSGFYLCAWDRGLFSGNTIYFGEGSWLTVV.

V gene TRBV2 combines with J gene TRBJ2-3, with 7 bases lining up with TRBD2. Germline values: CDR1 SNHLY, CDR2 FYNNEI. The CDR3 is 13 residues long. V shed 4 bases and J 3 bases; nucleotides not matched to a gene: 1. CDR3 DNA: TGTGCCAGCAGTGGGGGACTAACAGATACGCAGTATTTT. This translates into CASSGGLTDTQYF.

The chain joins TRBV4-2 to TRBJ2-3; 8 nucleotides line up with TRBD2. CDR3 length: 18 residues. Trimming at V came to 0 bases and at J to 1 base, leaving 9 bases not matched to a gene. Germline V gene data show CDR1 as LGHNA and CDR2 as YNFKEQ. The CDR3, as DNA: TGTGCCAGCAGCCAAGAAATTTTCGGGGGGGAACGCACAGATACGCAGTATTTT. Its translation: CASSQEIFGGERTDTQYF.

This clone is deemed medium-sized. This chain links TRBV9 with TRBJ2-2; TRBD2 is a possible D gene (5 bases). The germline V gene has CDR1 SGDLS and CDR2 YYNGEE. With 0 bases removed from V and 4 bases from J, the gap between germline ends came to 16 bases. The CDR3 loop spans 17 amino acids. CDR3: CASSVAVSTRGTGELFF. CDR3 DNA: TGTGCCAGCAGCGTAGCGGTGTCGACCCGGGGCACCGGGGAGCTGTTTTTT. Supplemented by reference TRBV9 and TRBJ2-2, the full variable domain reads DSGVTQTPKHLITATGQRVTLRCSPRSGDLSVYWYQQSLDQGLQFLIQYYNGEERAKGNILERFSAQQFPDLHSELNLSSLELGDSALYFCASSVAVSTRGTGELFFGEGSRLTVL.

The V call is TRBV6-1, the J call TRBJ2-7, with TRBD2 matching 8 bases. Per the germline V gene, CDR1 is MNHNS and CDR2 is SASEGT. The CDR3 is made up of 18 amino acids. The trim removed 0 bases at V and 8 bases at J, leaving 18 bases unmatched. The CDR3 DNA reads TGTGCCAGCAGTGAAGCACGGATGACGGGGAGCGGGAGAAGGAAGCAGTACTTC. Residues: CASSEARMTGSGRRKQYF.

The chain links TRBV6-1 to TRBJ2-7, with D possibly TRBD2 on 7 matching bases. This CDR3 spans 13 amino acids. The ends were cut back, 5 bases at V and 2 bases at J, with 10 bases in the middle. From germline, CDR1 is MNHNS and CDR2 SASEGT. CDR3 loop: CASSLGGPYEQYF. CDR3 nucleotides: TGTGCCAGCAGTTTGGGGGGGCCCTACGAGCAGTACTTC.

The V call is TRBV6-1, the J call TRBJ1-2; D remains unclear. Germline values: CDR1 MNHNS, CDR2 SASEGT. CDR3 size: 13 residues. The V end lost 7 bases, the J end lost 4 bases, and 13 bases lay between the germline ends. This CDR3 reads CASKVQEGYGYTF. The CDR3 DNA follows: TGTGCCAGCAAAGTTCAAGAGGGCTATGGCTACACCTTC.

This sequence joins TRBV7-9 and TRBJ2-7, with TRBD1 matching over 9 bases. Trimming cost V 4 bases and J 3 bases; bases outside gene matches: 10. This CDR3 is built from 16 residues. Germline V CDR1 and CDR2: SEHNR, FQNEAQ (reference sequence). The CDR3 here is CASSSDTGGSGYEQYF. The CDR3, as DNA: TGTGCCAGCAGCTCGGATACAGGGGGCTCTGGCTACGAGCAGTACTTC.

This chain connects TRBV5-8 to TRBJ2-7; possible D gene TRBD2, 5 bases. CDR1 is SGHTS and CDR2 is YDEGEE in the germline V gene. This CDR3 is built from 15 residues. V lost 4 bases, J lost 0 bases, and 14 bases lay in between. The DNA for the CDR3 is TGTGCCAGCAGCCGGGCCGGGGATTACTCCTACGAGCAGTACTTC. Translating gives CASSRAGDYSYEQYF.

This chain uses TRBV4-3 with TRBJ2-2, with D possibly being TRBD2 (5 bases). In germline, CDR1 is LGHNA, CDR2 YSLEER. CDR3 length: 15 residues. Trimming removed 1 base from V and 5 bases from J, with 11 bases in between. This CDR3 reads CASSQAAGATGELFF. Here the CDR3 DNA reads TGCGCCAGCAGCCAAGCGGCGGGCGCGACCGGGGAGCTGTTTTTT.

The rearrangement links TRBV7-3 to TRBJ2-2; 8 nucleotides align to TRBD2. The length of the CDR3 is 16 residues. V dropped 2 bases and J dropped 3; count of bases not matched to a gene: 5. Germline V gene data show CDR1 as SGHTA and CDR2 as FQGTGA. The CDR3 here is CASSLSSSGYTGELFF. DNA of the CDR3: TGTGCCAGCAGCTTATCCTCTAGCGGGTACACCGGGGAGCTGTTTTTT.

CDR3 bases: TGTGCCAGCAGCCTGGACAGTTATAGCAATCAGCCCCAGCATTTT. Protein sequence: CASSLDSYSNQPQHF. The V call is TRBV7-9, the J call TRBJ1-5; a possible D gene is TRBD1 (6 bases). This CDR3 is built from 15 residues. The V end was cut by 5 bases, the J end by 0 bases, with 11 bases between. Germline V gives CDR1 SEHNR, CDR2 FQNEAQ (reference sequence).

The rearrangement uses TRBV25-1 and TRBJ1-3; TRBD1 agrees at 10 bases. CDR3 length equals 13 residues. In germline, CDR1 is MGHDK, CDR2 SYGVNS. V gave up 9 bases and J gave up 2 bases; unmatched junction bases: 1. For the CDR3, the DNA is TGTGCCAGGACAGGGGGCGCTGGAAACACCATATATTTT. This encodes CARTGGAGNTIYF.

The rearrangement uses TRBV11-2 and TRBJ1-2, with 7 bases identical to TRBD1. Germline V gene lookup returns CDR1 SGHAT and CDR2 FQNNGV. CDR3 size: 15 residues. J gave up 4 bases and V 5 bases, and 10 bases lay outside the gene matches. CDR3 loop: CASSVSGTVVYGYTF. The CDR3 DNA sequence: TGTGCCAGCAGCGTTTCCGGGACAGTAGTCTATGGCTACACCTTC.

The chain uses TRBV28 and TRBJ2-3; no clear D. The germline V and J ends were trimmed by 2 bases and 4 bases, with 13 bases remaining between them. Germline V gene data show CDR1 as MDHEN and CDR2 as SYDVKM. CDR3 length equals 15 residues. CDR3 protein: CASSLSPTGPDTQYF. The DNA for the CDR3 is TGTGCCAGCAGTTTAAGCCCCACCGGTCCAGATACGCAGTATTTT.

V is TRBV6-4 and J is TRBJ1-2, with TRBD1 identical over 9 bases. The CDR3 loop spans 13 amino acids. The trim removed 0 bases at V and 9 bases at J, leaving 2 bases unmatched. Germline CDR1 MRHNA, CDR2 SNTAGT. The CDR3 here is CASSDSTGGSYTF. CDR3 DNA sequence: TGTGCCAGCAGTGACTCGACAGGGGGAAGCTACACCTTC.

The rearrangement links TRBV28 to TRBJ1-5; D is uncertain. The CDR3 is made up of 12 amino acids. CDR1 and CDR2 from the germline V gene are MDHEN and SYDVKM. Deletions cut 11 bases from V and 2 bases from J, with 10 bases between. The DNA for the CDR3 is TGTGCCGGAGGACGGCGCAATCAGCCCCAGCATTTT. This gives the protein CAGGRRNQPQHF.

The chain has TRBV29-1 and TRBJ2-3, with a possible D match to TRBD2 (6 bases). The CDR3 spans 15 residues. The V end lost 3 bases, the J end lost 0 bases, and 13 bases lay between the germline ends. Germline V CDR1 and CDR2: SQVTM, ANQGSEA. CDR3 in DNA: TGCAGCGTTGATGGGGGGTGGCCTAGCACAGATACGCAGTATTTT. This gives the protein CSVDGGWPSTDTQYF.

The chain couples TRBV7-2 to TRBJ1-5; D may be TRBD1 (5 bases). Trimming shortened V by 5 bases and J by 4 bases, and 9 bases separated the two germline ends. Germline V gives CDR1 SGHTA, CDR2 FQGNSA. The CDR3 covers 13 residues. CDR3 nucleotides: TGTGCCAGCAGCCAACAGGAGAATCAGCCCCAGCATTTT. Amino acids: CASSQQENQPQHF.

This rearrangement joins TRBV12-2 to TRBJ2-1; the listed D gene, TRBD2, was not tested against the DNA. TRBV12-2 is noted as a pseudogene. The CDR3 spans 17 residues. This CDR3 is CASRFTSGRAAYNEQFF. The CDR3 DNA reads as TGTGCAAGTCGCTTCACTAGCGGGAGGGCCGCCTACAATGAGCAGTTCTTC.

The chain joins TRBV19 to TRBJ1-2; TRBD1 might be the D (5 bases). The CDR3 runs to 13 residues. Trimming pared 6 bases from V and 4 bases from J, leaving 12 bases between. Germline V gene sequence: CDR1 LNHDA, CDR2 SQIVND (reference sequence). CDR3 DNA sequence: TGTGCCAGTAGATCGGGGGTGGCCTATGGCTACACCTTC. It is translated as CASRSGVAYGYTF. The full variable domain, completed using reference TRBV19 and TRBJ1-2, is DGGITQSPKYLFRKEGQNVTLSCEQNLNHDAMYWYRQDPGQGLRLIYYSQIVNDFQKGDIAEGYSVSREKKESFPLTVTSAQKNPTAFYLCASRSGVAYGYTFGSGTRLTVV.

The chain employs TRBV6-4 and TRBJ1-6; D gene ambiguous. Germline CDR1 and CDR2: MRHNA and SNTAGT. V lost 4 bases and J 10 bases, leaving 14 bases between the germline ends. The CDR3 has 14 residues. CDR3 sequence reads: CASSVGSLTSPLHF. Written as DNA, the CDR3 is TGTGCCAGCAGTGTTGGCAGTTTAACCTCACCCCTCCACTTT.

This clone was seen once. The chain employs TRBV15 and TRBJ1-5, with 7 bases matching TRBD1. This CDR3 is 14 amino acids long. The junction had 7 bases not matched to a gene; V was cut back by 5 bases and J by 6 bases. CDR1 and CDR2 from the germline V gene are LNHNV and YYDKDF (reference sequence). The CDR3 sequence: CATSETGKGQPQHF. The CDR3 DNA reads TGTGCCACCAGCGAGACAGGGAAGGGTCAGCCCCAGCATTTT.

CDR3 coding DNA: TGTGCCAGTAGTGACATAGCGCGTCGCACAGATACGCAGTATTTT. It specifies CASSDIARRTDTQYF. The chain uses TRBV19 and TRBJ2-3; D possibly corresponds to TRBD2 (5 bases). Trimming pared 5 bases from V and 1 base from J, leaving 13 bases between. The CDR3 has 15 residues. CDR1 is LNHDA, CDR2 SQIVND, per germline (reference sequence).

V gene TRBV4-1 combines with J gene TRBJ2-5; a weak D match, TRBD2 (7 bases). The CDR3 runs to 16 residues. Trimming removed 2 bases at V and 5 bases at J, with 18 bases between. CDR1 and CDR2 (germline): MGHRA, YSYEKL. For the CDR3, the DNA is TGCGCCAGCAGCCAAACAGGGACTATTGGGTGGGAGACCCAGTACTTC. Translation: CASSQTGTIGWETQYF.

The chain recombines TRBV28 with TRBJ2-1; 8 bases line up with TRBD2. The CDR3 runs 15 residues. Trimming took 7 bases from V and 3 from J; bases not matched to a gene: 8. Germline loops: CDR1 MDHEN, CDR2 SYDVKM. Written as DNA, the CDR3 is TGTGCCAGCACCACGGGGGGGGCCATCTACAATGAGCAGTTCTTC. Residues: CASTTGGAIYNEQFF.

The rearrangement joins TRBV5-4 to TRBJ1-6; 9 bases are shared with TRBD1. Germline loops: CDR1 SGHNT, CDR2 YYREEE (reference sequence). The CDR3 length is 15 residues. After removal of 3 bases from V and 9 bases from J, the junction contained 7 bases not matched to a gene. The CDR3 spells CASSWDRVGSSPLHF. In DNA, the CDR3 is TGTGCCAGCAGCTGGGACAGGGTGGGCAGTTCACCCCTCCACTTT.

The CDR3 reads CASSQGEREYPDTQYF. CDR3 sequence (DNA): TGCGCCAGCAGCCAAGGGGAGCGGGAGTACCCAGATACGCAGTATTTT. The rearrangement links TRBV4-1 to TRBJ2-3, with 8 bases lining up with TRBD2. The length of the CDR3 is 16 residues. The J segment lost 4 bases and the V segment lost 1 base, leaving 7 bases of the junction unmatched. Germline V gene sequence: CDR1 MGHRA, CDR2 YSYEKL.